Presented here are 19 T cell receptor beta chains from one specimen sequenced in a study of cytomegalovirus exposure and HLA in healthy donors. The study ran its PCR with 60 Vbeta and 13 Jbeta primers. Some clones are missing from TCRdb's copy, which holds only in-frame ones; the method was immunoSEQ multiplex PCR. The data show about 180,000 clones, around 80% seen once. The sequencing sample was made of PBMCs. Source of these receptors: a man younger than 30 in good health and CMV-seronegative.

This clone turned up a few times. V and J are TRBV5-4 and TRBJ1-1, with TRBD1 matching over 8 bases. V was pared by 5 bases and J by 3 bases, with 12 bases of the junction left unmatched. Germline V lookup: CDR1 SGHNT, CDR2 YYREEE (reference sequence). The CDR3 is made up of 16 amino acids. CDR3 DNA: TGTGCCAGCAGTAGCGGACAGGGACTCGACGACACTGAAGCTTTCTTT. Protein product: CASSSGQGLDDTEAFF. Based on the CDR3 plus reference TRBV5-4 and TRBJ1-1, the full variable domain is ETGVTQSPTHLIKTRGQQVTLRCSSQSGHNTVSWYQQALGQGPQFIFQYYREEENGRGNFPPRFSGLQFPNYSSELNVNALELDDSALYLCASSSGQGLDDTEAFFGQGTRLTVV.

In its sample, this clone was seen a few times. The chain recombines TRBV5-1 with TRBJ1-1, with TRBD1 matching over 10 bases. Germline trimming cut 2 bases from V and 4 bases from J; bases unmatched to any gene: 8. The CDR3 loop spans 16 amino acids. Germline V lookup: CDR1 SGHRS, CDR2 YFSETQ. The CDR3 DNA sequence: TGCGCCAGCAGCTTAAGTCCCGGACAGGGGGGCACTGAAGCTTTCTTT. It yields the protein CASSLSPGQGGTEAFF.

This rearrangement joins TRBV27 to TRBJ2-7, with 10 bases matching TRBD2. V dropped 0 bases and J dropped 1; count of bases not matched to a gene: 3. The V gene's germline CDR1 is MNHEY and CDR2 SMNVEV (reference sequence). This CDR3 has 16 amino acids. The CDR3 reads CASSLSGTSVSYEQYF. CDR3 nucleotides: TGTGCCAGCAGTTTATCGGGGACTAGCGTTTCCTACGAGCAGTACTTC.

The rearrangement links TRBV2 to TRBJ2-5; D possibly corresponds to TRBD1 (8 bases). CDR3 length equals 14 residues. Germline V gene sequence: CDR1 SNHLY, CDR2 FYNNEI. V was trimmed by 3 bases and J by 5 bases, leaving 13 bases between them. CDR3 amino acids: CASSDEQGGETQYF. The CDR3 nucleotides are TGTGCCAGCAGTGATGAACAGGGGGGGGAGACCCAGTACTTC.

V usage is TRBV7-9 and J usage is TRBJ2-1, with a tentative D call TRBD2 (5 bases). Germline CDR1 reads SEHNR; CDR2 reads FQNEAQ (reference sequence). Trimming took 2 bases from V and 7 from J, leaving 15 bases between them. There are 15 residues in the CDR3. CDR3 DNA sequence: TGTGCCAGCAGCTTATATTGGAGGAAGGGTAATGAGCAGTTCTTC. Amino acids: CASSLYWRKGNEQFF. The entire variable domain, with the rest obtained from reference TRBV7-9 and TRBJ2-1, is as follows: DTGVSQNPRHKITKRGQNVTFRCDPISEHNRLYWYRQTLGQGPEFLTYFQNEAQLEKSRLLSDRFSAERPKGSFSTLEIQRTEQGDSAMYLCASSLYWRKGNEQFFGPGTRLTVL.

V is TRBV2 and J is TRBJ2-3; the D gene is possibly TRBD2 (5 bases). There are 16 residues in the CDR3. Germline V CDR1 and CDR2: SNHLY, FYNNEI. Trimming took off 2 bases at V and 2 bases at J, with 14 bases between the two ends. CDR3 region: CASSEWLAGNTDTQYF. As DNA, the CDR3 is TGTGCCAGCAGTGAATGGCTAGCTGGGAACACAGATACGCAGTATTTT. Together with reference TRBV2 and TRBJ2-3, the CDR3 gives the full variable domain: EPEVTQTPSHQVTQMGQEVILRCVPISNHLYFYWYRQILGQKVEFLVSFYNNEISEKSEIFDDQFSVERPDGSNFTLKIRSTKLEDSAMYFCASSEWLAGNTDTQYFGPGTRLTVL.

The V gene is TRBV6-1, the J gene TRBJ2-4; D is perhaps TRBD2 (7 bases). Germline lookup yields CDR1 MNHNS and CDR2 SASEGT. The CDR3 has 15 residues. Trimming pared 7 bases from V and 1 base from J, leaving 14 bases between. CDR3 protein: CASTPRGGAKNIQYF. In DNA, the CDR3 is TGTGCCAGCACTCCTAGGGGGGGGGCCAAAAACATTCAGTACTTC.

This chain links TRBV7-2 with TRBJ1-6; 9 nucleotides line up with TRBD1. CDR3 length equals 16 residues. Germline-derived CDR1 and CDR2 are SGHTA and FQGNSA. The trim removed 1 base at V and 4 bases at J, leaving 2 bases unmatched. CDR3 region: CASSLGTGEYNSPLHF. CDR3 DNA: TGTGCCAGCAGCTTAGGGACAGGGGAGTATAATTCACCCCTCCACTTT. Variable domain in full (rest from reference TRBV7-2 and TRBJ1-6): GAGVSQSPSNKVTEKGKDVELRCDPISGHTALYWYRQSLGQGLEFLIYFQGNSAPDKSGLPSDRFSAERTGGSVSTLTIQRTQQEDSAVYLCASSLGTGEYNSPLHFGNGTRLTVT.

The chain recombines TRBV7-9 with TRBJ2-5; D is perhaps TRBD2 (5 bases). Per germline, CDR1 SEHNR and CDR2 FQNEAQ (reference sequence). CDR3 size: 13 residues. The ends were cut back, 3 bases at V and 0 bases at J, with 5 bases in the middle. CDR3 amino acids: CASSFSDQETQYF. The CDR3 DNA reads TGTGCCAGCAGCTTTAGCGACCAAGAGACCCAGTACTTC.

The table lists this clone with a count of one. The chain joins TRBV2 to TRBJ1-6; weak D call: TRBD1 (5 bases). This CDR3 contains 15 residues. Germline CDR1 and CDR2: SNHLY and FYNNEI. V was clipped by 7 bases and J by 0 bases, with 10 bases between them. The CDR3 loop is CASKRQNSYNSPLHF. The DNA for the CDR3 is TGTGCCAGCAAAAGACAGAACTCCTATAATTCACCCCTCCACTTT.

This clone was seen more than once but under ten times. The chain is built from TRBV30 and TRBJ2-7, with 7 bases matching TRBD1. J was trimmed by 3 bases and V by 5 bases; bases with no gene match: 1. The V gene's germline CDR1 is GTSNPN and CDR2 SVGIG (reference sequence). This CDR3 spans 11 amino acids. In DNA form, the CDR3 reads TGTGCCTGGGGGGACAGCTACGAGCAGTACTTC. It yields the protein CAWGDSYEQYF.

The V and J genes are TRBV7-9 and TRBJ1-6, with 7 bases matching TRBD1. This CDR3 comprises 15 residues. Germline V gene data show CDR1 as SEHNR and CDR2 as FQNEAQ (reference sequence). V trimming: 6 bases; J trimming: 7 bases; junction bases outside the gene matches: 9. The CDR3 protein is CASRARQGLNSPLHF. The CDR3 coding sequence is TGTGCCAGCAGGGCAAGACAGGGATTAAATTCACCCCTCCACTTT.

The genes are TRBV5-1 and TRBJ2-1; 16 nucleotides line up with TRBD2. The CDR3 covers 18 residues. The trim removed 0 bases at V and 6 bases at J, leaving 6 bases unmatched. The germline CDR1 and CDR2 sequences are SGHRS and YFSETQ. The CDR3: CASSLGGTSGREGNEQFF. DNA for the CDR3: TGCGCCAGCAGCTTGGGAGGGACTAGCGGGAGGGAGGGCAATGAGCAGTTCTTC.

This chain joins TRBV27 and TRBJ1-1; TRBD1 might be the D (5 bases). The V and J ends lost 4 bases and 5 bases respectively, with 14 bases between them. The V gene's germline CDR1 is MNHEY and CDR2 SMNVEV (reference sequence). This CDR3 is built from 14 residues. CDR3 protein: CASSSPPRGTEAFF. DNA for the CDR3: TGTGCCAGCAGTTCGCCCCCTCGGGGGACTGAAGCTTTCTTT.

CDR3 bases: TGTGCCAGCAGCGTAGCAGACCGGGGGGGGAACACTGAAGCTTTCTTT. Translating it yields CASSVADRGGNTEAFF. The chain recombines TRBV9 with TRBJ1-1; TRBD1 is a possible D gene (5 bases). The ends were cut back, 0 bases at V and 1 base at J, with 13 bases in the middle. The CDR3 totals 16 residues. Germline values: CDR1 SGDLS, CDR2 YYNGEE.

The chain's CDR3 is CASSVVVPSDRAAGELFF. The CDR3 region has the DNA TGTGCCAGCAGCGTAGTCGTTCCTTCGGACAGGGCGGCCGGGGAGCTGTTTTTT. The chain employs TRBV9 and TRBJ2-2; the match to TRBD1 covers 8 bases. Germline CDR1 and CDR2: SGDLS and YYNGEE. Trimming took 0 bases from V and 6 from J; bases not matched to a gene: 13. The length of the CDR3 is 18 residues.

The genes are TRBV7-9 and TRBJ2-5; D may be TRBD2 (6 bases). Germline V lookup: CDR1 SEHNR, CDR2 FQNEAQ (reference sequence). The CDR3 spans 14 residues. Trimming took 3 bases from V and 2 from J, leaving 10 bases between them. CDR3 in amino acids: CASSFETRQETQYF. CDR3 sequence (DNA): TGTGCCAGCAGCTTCGAGACTAGGCAAGAGACCCAGTACTTC.

This clone was seen only once. The chain combines TRBV28 with TRBJ2-5; 10 nucleotides match TRBD1. Germline assignment: CDR1 MDHEN and CDR2 SYDVKM. The CDR3 spans 17 residues. V lost 0 bases and J lost 6; bases outside the gene matches: 10. The CDR3 DNA reads as TGTGCCAGCAGTTTATGGGGAGGGACAGGGGCCACGAAGACCCAGTACTTC. Protein sequence: CASSLWGGTGATKTQYF.

The chain links TRBV10-3 to TRBJ2-7, with 9 bases matching TRBD1. J gave up 6 bases and V 3 bases, and 15 bases lay outside the gene matches. The CDR3 is made up of 17 amino acids. Germline V gene lookup returns CDR1 ENHRY and CDR2 SYGVKD. The CDR3 reads CAISDAVGTGNVGEQYF. The DNA of the CDR3 is TGTGCCATCAGTGATGCAGTGGGGACAGGGAACGTCGGCGAGCAGTACTTC.